This TCR beta chain was sequenced for a study of blood T cells in healthy people across ages. Then a second PCR, running about 7 to 11 cycles, was carried out with a sample-barcoded 5' primer and a J-beta primer mix. One entry per CDR3 protein results from TCRdb running MiXCR on the 5' RACE reads. The sample gives around 990,000 distinct CDR3 sequences, under 30% of which show up once; approximately 0.79% is in the top ten. There are 12 residues in the CDR3. Losses at the gene ends were 10 bases for V and 8 bases for J; bases not matched to a gene: 8. Germline V gene data show CDR1 as SNHLY and CDR2 as FYNNEI. This sample also belongs to another study, concerning T cells of mothers and their children. That source reports: Sequencing got over 9.5 million TCR beta CDR3 reads from each mother and a few million from each child.

The sample comprised blood. The receptor was derived from a girl aged 2 to 10 in good health. The chain links TRBV2 to TRBJ2-1, with TRBD1 matching over 7 bases. CDR3 bases: TGTGCCATCTCGACAGGGAGAGATGAGCAGTTCTTC. It specifies CAISTGRDEQFF. Based on the CDR3 plus reference TRBV2 and TRBJ2-1, the full variable domain is EPEVTQTPSHQVTQMGQEVILRCVPISNHLYFYWYRQILGQKVEFLVSFYNNEISEKSEIFDDQFSVERPDGSNFTLKIRSTKLEDSAMYFCAISTGRDEQFFGPGTRLTVL.